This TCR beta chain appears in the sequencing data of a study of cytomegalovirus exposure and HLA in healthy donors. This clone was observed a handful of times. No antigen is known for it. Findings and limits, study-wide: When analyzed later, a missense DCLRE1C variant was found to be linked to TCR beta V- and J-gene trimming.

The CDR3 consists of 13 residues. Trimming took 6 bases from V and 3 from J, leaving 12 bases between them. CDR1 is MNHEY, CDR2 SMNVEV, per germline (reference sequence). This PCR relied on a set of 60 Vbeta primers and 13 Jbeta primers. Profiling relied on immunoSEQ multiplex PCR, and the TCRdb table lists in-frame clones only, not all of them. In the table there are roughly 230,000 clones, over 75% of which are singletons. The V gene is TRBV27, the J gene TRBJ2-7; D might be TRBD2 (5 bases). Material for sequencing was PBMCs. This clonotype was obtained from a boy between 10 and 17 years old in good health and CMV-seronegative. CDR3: CASSIGEFYEQYF. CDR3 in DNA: TGTGCCAGCAGCATCGGGGAATTCTACGAGCAGTACTTC.